Listed here are 31 T cell receptor beta chains from one sample, sequenced in a study of CD8 T cells in Susac syndrome. Random hexamers were used to reverse transcribe an amount of roughly 0.45 to 1 ug RNA. Each CDR3 protein gets one entry after TCRdb re-called the immunoSEQ multiplex PCR reads with MiXCR. The table includes around 130,000 distinct CDR3 sequences, 90% to 95% detected once. Sequencing was performed on CD4+ T cells from PBMCs. The receptor source for this set is a human donor in good health.

The CDR3 protein is CASSGGAVRDTQYF. CDR3 bases: TGTGCCAGCAGTGGAGGAGCCGTGCGGGATACGCAGTATTTT. The chain links TRBV28 to TRBJ2-3; possible D gene TRBD2, 5 bases. V shed 5 bases and J shed 6 bases, with 15 bases lying between them. The CDR3 spans 14 residues. The V gene's germline CDR1 is MDHEN and CDR2 SYDVKM.

This clonotype was recorded once. The chain joins TRBV5-6 to TRBJ1-1, with D possibly TRBD1 on 5 matching bases. With 1 base removed from V and 6 bases from J, the gap between germline ends came to 16 bases. The CDR3 runs 15 residues. Per germline, CDR1 SGHDT and CDR2 YYEEEE. CDR3 loop: CASSLIGGSPAEAFF. In DNA form, the CDR3 reads TGTGCCAGCAGCTTGATTGGGGGGAGTCCCGCTGAAGCTTTCTTT.

The chain links TRBV20-1 to TRBJ2-3; no clear D gene. In germline, CDR1 is DFQATT, CDR2 SNEGSKA (reference sequence). V was cut by 4 bases and J by 3 bases, with 8 bases left in between. This CDR3 is built from 12 residues. CDR3 residues: CSAKGVTDTQYF. In nucleotides, the CDR3 is TGCAGTGCTAAGGGTGTTACAGATACGCAGTATTTT.

J is TRBJ2-1 and V is TRBV19; the match to TRBD2 covers 9 bases. With 3 bases clipped from V and 10 bases from J, the junction kept 16 bases outside the gene matches. Germline CDR1 and CDR2: LNHDA and SQIVND (reference sequence). This CDR3 is built from 17 residues. For the CDR3, the DNA is TGTGCCAGTAGTATGGTGGTGACATCGGCGGGAGGGGGGGAGCAGTTCTTC. Translating gives CASSMVVTSAGGGEQFF.

This clonotype appeared a single time. The chain is built from TRBV3-1 and TRBJ2-5; no firm D call. Germline values: CDR1 LGHDT, CDR2 YNNKEL (reference sequence). The ends were cut back, 6 bases at V and 5 bases at J, with 16 bases in the middle. CDR3 length: 14 amino acids. The CDR3 nucleotides read TGTGCCAGCAGTCCAACGCCGTTAGACGAGACCCAGTACTTC. Protein product: CASSPTPLDETQYF.

This clonotype came up once. The chain couples TRBV5-1 to TRBJ2-5, with 8 bases matching TRBD1. This CDR3 has 14 amino acids. Germline CDR1 reads SGHRS; CDR2 reads YFSETQ. V shed 3 bases, J shed 5 bases, and the junction held 6 bases outside the gene matches. The CDR3 nucleotides read TGCGCCAGCAGCTCCGGACAGGGTAGGGAGACCCAGTACTTC. It translates to CASSSGQGRETQYF.

The chain uses TRBV10-3 and TRBJ1-5; weak D call: TRBD1 (5 bases). CDR3 length equals 14 residues. The V gene lost 11 bases and the J gene lost 0 bases, with 14 bases spanning the gap. The germline CDR1 and CDR2 sequences are ENHRY and SYGVKD. CDR3 in amino acids: CASRTSSSNQPQHF. CDR3 sequence (DNA): TGTGCCTCGAGGACATCCTCTAGCAATCAGCCCCAGCATTTT.

The chain links TRBV29-1 to TRBJ2-7; 11 bases line up with TRBD1. The trim removed 6 bases at V and 3 bases at J, leaving 4 bases unmatched. This CDR3 is 13 amino acids long. In germline, CDR1 is SQVTM, CDR2 ANQGSEA. The CDR3 DNA reads as TGCAGCGTCTCCGGGACAGGGGGCTACGAGCAGTACTTC. Its translation: CSVSGTGGYEQYF.

J is TRBJ2-5 and V is TRBV28, with TRBD1 as a possible D gene (7 bases). The CDR3 runs to 16 residues. CDR1 MDHEN and CDR2 SYDVKM come from the germline V gene. With 6 bases removed from V and 4 bases from J, the gap between germline ends came to 21 bases. The CDR3 DNA reads as TGTGCCAGCAGCTATGGAGGTGCGGGACAGAGAGAGACCCAGTACTTC. It translates to CASSYGGAGQRETQYF.

The CDR3 protein is CASSDSTDIQYF. The CDR3 nucleotides are TGTGCCAGCAGTGATTCTACGGACATTCAGTACTTC. V is TRBV6-5 and J is TRBJ2-4, with D unresolved. V lost 5 bases and J 8 bases, leaving 10 bases between the germline ends. This CDR3 is built from 12 residues. CDR1 is MNHEY and CDR2 is SVGAGI in the germline V gene.

The chain couples TRBV29-1 to TRBJ1-1; possible D gene TRBD1, 5 bases. V was trimmed by 4 bases and J by 5 bases, leaving 11 bases between them. This CDR3 has 12 amino acids. Germline assignment: CDR1 SQVTM and CDR2 ANQGSEA. CDR3 in DNA: TGCAGCGTTGGCGGGGGTGGGACTGAAGCTTTCTTT. Its translation is CSVGGGGTEAFF.

The DNA of the CDR3 is TGCAGTGCTGAGGCCGGGACAGGGGTTTACGAGCAGTACTTC. Translating gives CSAEAGTGVYEQYF. This chain uses TRBV20-1 with TRBJ2-7; 10 nucleotides match TRBD1. Germline V gene data show CDR1 as DFQATT and CDR2 as SNEGSKA (reference sequence). V dropped 5 bases and J dropped 4; count of bases not matched to a gene: 8. There are 14 residues in the CDR3.

This clonotype was counted between two and nine times. V usage is TRBV4-1 and J usage is TRBJ2-2, with 12 bases that match TRBD2. Looked up from germline, CDR1 is MGHRA and CDR2 is YSYEKL. Losses at the gene ends were 4 bases for V and 4 bases for J; bases not matched to a gene: 7. This CDR3 region has 17 residues. The CDR3 coding sequence is TGCGCCAGCAGCCCAAGGACTAGCGGGATTGCCACCGGGGAGCTGTTTTTT. This sequence encodes CASSPRTSGIATGELFF.

The rearrangement uses TRBV2 and TRBJ1-2; D gene ambiguous. V was cut by 4 bases and J by 4 bases, with 13 bases left in between. Germline CDR1 and CDR2: SNHLY and FYNNEI. The CDR3 spans 14 residues. In DNA form, the CDR3 reads TGTGCCAGCAGTGCCCCAGAGTACTTCTATGGCTACACCTTC. Translating it yields CASSAPEYFYGYTF.

V is TRBV5-1 and J is TRBJ1-1; D not resolved. V dropped 0 bases and J dropped 0 bases, with 9 bases sitting between them. The germline V gene encodes CDR1 SGHRS and CDR2 YFSETQ. The length of the CDR3 is 15 residues. The CDR3 region is CASSLALGLNTEAFF. The CDR3 nucleotides are TGCGCCAGCAGCTTGGCCCTGGGCCTGAACACTGAAGCTTTCTTT.

This chain links TRBV27 with TRBJ2-5; D uncertain. Deletions cut 6 bases from V and 1 base from J, with 9 bases between. Germline V lookup: CDR1 MNHEY, CDR2 SMNVEV (reference sequence). The CDR3 consists of 13 residues. CDR3 residues: CASRAQLQETQYF. The CDR3 region has the DNA TGTGCCAGCAGGGCCCAGCTCCAAGAGACCCAGTACTTC.

This rearrangement joins TRBV18 to TRBJ2-7; perhaps D is TRBD1 or TRBD2 (6 bases each). The ends were cut back, 6 bases at V and 4 bases at J, with 10 bases in the middle. Germline V gives CDR1 KGHSH, CDR2 LQKENI. The CDR3 covers 12 residues. CDR3 amino acids: CASSGAGYEQYF. CDR3 DNA: TGTGCCAGCTCGGGGGCGGGATACGAGCAGTACTTC.

This clonotype was seen once. The rearrangement joins TRBV28 to TRBJ1-1; D is uncertain. The V gene's germline CDR1 is MDHEN and CDR2 SYDVKM. The V and J ends lost 3 bases and 0 bases respectively, with 11 bases between them. This CDR3 contains 15 residues. The CDR3 reads CASSLRRSMNTEAFF. CDR3 coding DNA: TGTGCCAGCAGTTTGAGACGTTCGATGAACACTGAAGCTTTCTTT.

The chain recombines TRBV19 with TRBJ2-4; D unclear. V lost 3 bases, J lost 5 bases, and 8 bases lay in between. CDR3 length equals 13 residues. CDR1 is LNHDA and CDR2 is SQIVND in the germline V gene (reference sequence). Here the CDR3 DNA reads TGTGCCAGTAGTATGAGTATTCAAAACATTCAGTACTTC. It translates to CASSMSIQNIQYF.

V gene TRBV27 combines with J gene TRBJ1-2; D uncertain. Germline V gene data show CDR1 as MNHEY and CDR2 as SMNVEV (reference sequence). With 5 bases removed from V and 8 bases from J, the gap between germline ends came to 15 bases. This CDR3 spans 13 amino acids. CDR3 DNA sequence: TGTGCCAGCAGTCCACCGGGTTATTTAGGCTACACCTTC. It codes for CASSPPGYLGYTF.

The V gene is TRBV6-1, the J gene TRBJ2-6; 7 bases are a match to TRBD2. Germline-derived CDR1 and CDR2 are MNHNS and SASEGT. This CDR3 region has 17 residues. J gave up 2 bases and V 5 bases, and 9 bases lay outside the gene matches. The CDR3 here is CASSRVLRGAGANVLTF. The DNA of the CDR3 is TGTGCCAGCAGTCGCGTGTTACGGGGGGCTGGGGCCAACGTCCTGACTTTC.

This clonotype has only one observation. The chain employs TRBV12-3 or TRBV12-4 and TRBJ2-2; no reliable D call. This CDR3 is built from 14 residues. Deletions cut 6 bases from V and 2 bases from J, with 10 bases between. CDR3 coding DNA: TGTGCCAGCAGCCGAACACCTAACACCGGGGAGCTGTTTTTT. Protein: CASSRTPNTGELFF.

The CDR3 loop is CASSPSTGVSETQYF. The DNA for the CDR3 is TGTGCCAGCAGCCCGTCGACAGGGGTGTCGGAGACCCAGTACTTC. This chain connects TRBV7-9 to TRBJ2-5, with 8 bases that match TRBD1. CDR1 is SEHNR, CDR2 FQNEAQ, per germline (reference sequence). The CDR3 loop spans 15 amino acids. The trim removed 5 bases at V and 5 bases at J, leaving 10 bases unmatched.

This chain uses TRBV18 with TRBJ2-5, with D perhaps TRBD2 (6 bases). With 5 bases removed from V and 2 bases from J, the gap between germline ends came to 18 bases. CDR1 is KGHSH, CDR2 LQKENI, per germline. The CDR3 loop spans 16 amino acids. The CDR3 nucleotides are TGTGCCAGCTCAGACGTTAAAGGGACTGGACAAGAGACCCAGTACTTC. Its protein is CASSDVKGTGQETQYF.

The count of this clonotype is one. V and J are TRBV2 and TRBJ1-4; D uncertain. The CDR3 consists of 12 residues. CDR1 is SNHLY and CDR2 is FYNNEI in the germline V gene. The V and J ends lost 8 bases and 5 bases respectively, with 9 bases between them. CDR3: CASRDLNEKLFF. DNA for the CDR3: TGTGCCAGCCGCGACCTAAATGAAAAACTGTTTTTT.

J is TRBJ1-1 and V is TRBV3-1; the D gene is possibly TRBD1 (6 bases). CDR1 is LGHDT, CDR2 YNNKEL, per germline (reference sequence). The CDR3 length is 16 residues. Trimming cost V 0 bases and J 3 bases, with 14 bases left between them. The DNA of the CDR3 is TGTGCCAGCAGCCAAGATCTCGGGGGGGCCTACACTGAAGCTTTCTTT. This encodes CASSQDLGGAYTEAFF.

J is TRBJ2-7 and V is TRBV4-2, with 8 bases matching TRBD2. Germline V gene lookup returns CDR1 LGHNA and CDR2 YNFKEQ. The trim removed 2 bases at V and 3 bases at J, leaving 3 bases unmatched. There are 14 residues in the CDR3. The CDR3 bases are TGTGCCAGCAGCCAACAGCGGGAGCTCTACGAGCAGTACTTC. It yields the protein CASSQQRELYEQYF.

J is TRBJ2-4 and V is TRBV7-2; D is ambiguous. The V gene lost 0 bases and the J gene lost 7 bases, with 7 bases spanning the gap. This CDR3 region has 13 residues. Germline values: CDR1 SGHTA, CDR2 FQGNSA. The CDR3 is CASSLAGNNIQYF. CDR3 nucleotide sequence: TGTGCCAGCAGCTTAGCAGGGAACAACATTCAGTACTTC.

CDR3 DNA: TGTGCCACCAGCAGAGGCCGGGAGGCGCGGGATCAGCCCCAGCATTTT. Amino acids: CATSRGREARDQPQHF. The rearrangement links TRBV15 to TRBJ1-5; no definite D call. The CDR3 covers 16 residues. CDR1 is LNHNV and CDR2 is YYDKDF in the germline V gene (reference sequence). Trimming pared 1 base from V and 5 bases from J, leaving 15 bases between.

This clonotype was counted once. The V gene is TRBV5-1, the J gene TRBJ2-2; D is ambiguous. CDR3 length: 16 amino acids. V lost 0 bases and J 6 bases, leaving 15 bases between the germline ends. Germline CDR1 is SGHRS and CDR2 is YFSETQ. CDR3 DNA: TGCGCCAGCAGCTTGGTAGGACCACTAAAGGCCGGGGAGCTGTTTTTT. This gives the protein CASSLVGPLKAGELFF.

V and J are TRBV24-1 and TRBJ1-2; 7 bases are shared with TRBD1. V shed 12 bases and J 5 bases; nucleotides not matched to a gene: 14. CDR3 length equals 14 residues. CDR1 is KGHDR, CDR2 SFDVKD, per germline. The CDR3 here is CASSARDSYYGYTF. The CDR3 DNA follows: TGTGCCTCCTCAGCGAGGGACAGTTATTATGGCTACACCTTC.